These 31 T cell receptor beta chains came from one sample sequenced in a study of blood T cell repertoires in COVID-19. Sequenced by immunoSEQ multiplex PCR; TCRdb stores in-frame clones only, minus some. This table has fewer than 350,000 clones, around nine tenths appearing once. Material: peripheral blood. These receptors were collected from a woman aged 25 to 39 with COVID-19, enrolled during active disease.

CDR3 residues: CASRLQLDPPHEQYF. Written as DNA, the CDR3 is TGTGCAAGTCGCTTGCAGCTAGACCCGCCCCACGAGCAGTACTTC. V usage is TRBV12-2 and J usage is TRBJ2-7; the table's D gene call, TRBD2, was not cross checked with the DNA. TRBV12-2 is reported as a pseudogene. CDR3 size: 15 residues.

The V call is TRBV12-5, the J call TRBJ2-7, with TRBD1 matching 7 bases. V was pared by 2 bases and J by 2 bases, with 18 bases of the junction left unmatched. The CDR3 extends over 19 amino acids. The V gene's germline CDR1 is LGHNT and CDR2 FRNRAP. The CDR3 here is CASGLSTDLPGQRAYEQYF. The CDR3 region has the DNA TGTGCTAGTGGTTTGTCCACTGACCTACCGGGACAGAGAGCCTACGAGCAGTACTTC.

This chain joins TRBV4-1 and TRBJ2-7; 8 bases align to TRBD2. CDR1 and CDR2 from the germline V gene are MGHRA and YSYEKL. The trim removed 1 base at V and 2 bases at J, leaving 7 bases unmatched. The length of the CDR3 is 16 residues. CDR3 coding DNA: TGCGCCAGCAGCCAAGGCCTGGGCGGGGGGCCCTACGAGCAGTACTTC. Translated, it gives CASSQGLGGGPYEQYF.

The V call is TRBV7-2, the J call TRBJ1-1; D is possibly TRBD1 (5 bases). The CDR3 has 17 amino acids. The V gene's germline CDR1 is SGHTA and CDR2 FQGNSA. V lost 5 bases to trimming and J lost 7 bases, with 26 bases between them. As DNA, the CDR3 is TGTGCCAGCAGCCGTCTCTTATTCTCGAGTCAGGGTGATGAAGCTTTCTTT. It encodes CASSRLLFSSQGDEAFF.

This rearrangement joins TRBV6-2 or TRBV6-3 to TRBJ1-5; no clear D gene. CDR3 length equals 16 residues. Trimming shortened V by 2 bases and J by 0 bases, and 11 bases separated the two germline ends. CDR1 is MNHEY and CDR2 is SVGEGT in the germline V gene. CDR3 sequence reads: CASSYIQVNSNQPQHF. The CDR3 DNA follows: TGTGCCAGCAGTTACATTCAGGTTAATAGCAATCAGCCCCAGCATTTT.

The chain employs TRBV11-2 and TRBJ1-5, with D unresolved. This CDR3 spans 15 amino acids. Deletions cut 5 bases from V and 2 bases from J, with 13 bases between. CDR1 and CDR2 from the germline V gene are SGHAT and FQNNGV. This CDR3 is CASSGDGKGNQPQHF. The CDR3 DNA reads TGTGCCAGCAGCGGCGACGGGAAGGGCAATCAGCCCCAGCATTTT.

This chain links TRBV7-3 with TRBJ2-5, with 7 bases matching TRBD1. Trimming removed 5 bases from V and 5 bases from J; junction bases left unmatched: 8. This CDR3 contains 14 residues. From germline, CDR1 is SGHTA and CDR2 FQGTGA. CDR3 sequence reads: CASSRDSQAETQYF. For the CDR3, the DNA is TGTGCCAGCAGCAGGGACAGCCAGGCGGAGACCCAGTACTTC.

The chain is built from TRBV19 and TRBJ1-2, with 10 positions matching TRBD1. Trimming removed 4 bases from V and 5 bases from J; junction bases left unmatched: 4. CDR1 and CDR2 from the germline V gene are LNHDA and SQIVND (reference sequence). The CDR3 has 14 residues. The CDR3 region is CASSTRDRGYGYTF. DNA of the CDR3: TGTGCCAGTAGTACCCGGGACAGGGGTTATGGCTACACCTTC.

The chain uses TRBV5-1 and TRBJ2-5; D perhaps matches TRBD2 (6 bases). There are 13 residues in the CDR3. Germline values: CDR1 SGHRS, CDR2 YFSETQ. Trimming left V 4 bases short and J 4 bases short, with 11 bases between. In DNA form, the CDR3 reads TGCGCCAGCAGCGAGAGACTAGGAGAGACCCAGTACTTC. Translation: CASSERLGETQYF.

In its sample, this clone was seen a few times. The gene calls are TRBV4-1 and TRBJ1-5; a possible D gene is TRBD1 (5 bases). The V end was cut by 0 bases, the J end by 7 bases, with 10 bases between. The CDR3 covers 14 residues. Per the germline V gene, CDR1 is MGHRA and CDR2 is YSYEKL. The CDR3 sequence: CASSQDRAGQPQHF. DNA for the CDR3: TGCGCCAGCAGCCAAGATAGGGCAGGGCAGCCCCAGCATTTT.

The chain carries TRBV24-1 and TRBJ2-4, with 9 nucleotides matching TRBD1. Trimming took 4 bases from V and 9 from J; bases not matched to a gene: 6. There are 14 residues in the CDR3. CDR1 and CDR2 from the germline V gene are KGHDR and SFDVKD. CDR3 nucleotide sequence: TGTGCCACCAGTGACCCGGACAGGGGTAGCATTCAGTACTTC. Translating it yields CATSDPDRGSIQYF.

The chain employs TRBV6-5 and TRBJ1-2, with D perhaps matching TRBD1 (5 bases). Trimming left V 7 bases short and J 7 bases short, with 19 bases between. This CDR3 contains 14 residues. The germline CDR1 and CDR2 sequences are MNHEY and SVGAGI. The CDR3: CASKGHLTDGGYTF. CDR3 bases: TGTGCCAGCAAGGGGCATCTCACAGATGGTGGCTACACCTTC.

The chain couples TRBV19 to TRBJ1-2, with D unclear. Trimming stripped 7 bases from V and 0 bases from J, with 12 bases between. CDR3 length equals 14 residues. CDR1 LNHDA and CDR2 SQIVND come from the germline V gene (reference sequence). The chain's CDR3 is CASTSTGTNYGYTF. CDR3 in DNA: TGTGCCAGTACCTCGACCGGGACTAACTATGGCTACACCTTC. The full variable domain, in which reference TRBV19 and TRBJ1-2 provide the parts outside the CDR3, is DGGITQSPKYLFRKEGQNVTLSCEQNLNHDAMYWYRQDPGQGLRLIYYSQIVNDFQKGDIAEGYSVSREKKESFPLTVTSAQKNPTAFYLCASTSTGTNYGYTFGSGTRLTVV.

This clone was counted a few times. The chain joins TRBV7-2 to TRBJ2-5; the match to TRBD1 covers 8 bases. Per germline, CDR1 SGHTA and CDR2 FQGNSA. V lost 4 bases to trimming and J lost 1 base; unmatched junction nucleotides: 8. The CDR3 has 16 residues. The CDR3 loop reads CASSSQGGQAQETQYF. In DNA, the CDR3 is TGTGCCAGCAGCTCACAGGGGGGACAGGCCCAAGAGACCCAGTACTTC.

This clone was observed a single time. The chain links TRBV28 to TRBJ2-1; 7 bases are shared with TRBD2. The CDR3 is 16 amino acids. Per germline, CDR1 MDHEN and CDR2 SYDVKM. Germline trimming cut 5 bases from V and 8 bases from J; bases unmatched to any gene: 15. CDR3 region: CASSPATAGVLHEQFF. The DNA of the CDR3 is TGTGCCAGCAGTCCAGCGACGGCGGGAGTGTTGCATGAGCAGTTCTTC.

For the CDR3, the DNA is TGTGCCTGGGCTGACAGGGGCGATCAGCCCCAGCATTTT. Translating it yields CAWADRGDQPQHF. This rearrangement joins TRBV30 to TRBJ1-5; TRBD1 matches 8 bases. The CDR3 is 13 amino acids. V lost 5 bases, J lost 5 bases, and 5 bases stayed unmatched. Germline-derived CDR1 and CDR2 are GTSNPN and SVGIG (reference sequence).

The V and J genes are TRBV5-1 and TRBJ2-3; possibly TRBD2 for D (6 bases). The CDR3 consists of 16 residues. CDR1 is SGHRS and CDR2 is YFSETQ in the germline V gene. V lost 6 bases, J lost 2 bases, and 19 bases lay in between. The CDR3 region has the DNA TGCGCCAGCACCCCCCTGGAGGGCCGATTCACAGATACGCAGTATTTT. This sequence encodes CASTPLEGRFTDTQYF.

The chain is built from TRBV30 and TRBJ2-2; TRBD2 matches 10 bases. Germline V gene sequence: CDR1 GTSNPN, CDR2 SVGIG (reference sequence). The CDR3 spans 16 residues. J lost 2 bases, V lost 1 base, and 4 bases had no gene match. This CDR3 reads CAWSGLAGLNTGELFF. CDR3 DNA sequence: TGTGCCTGGAGTGGACTAGCGGGCCTTAACACCGGGGAGCTGTTTTTT.

CDR3 sequence: CASSQGGSGQGSIGYTF. The CDR3 DNA reads TGCGCCAGCAGCCAAGGTGGATCCGGACAGGGGAGCATTGGCTACACCTTC. The chain employs TRBV4-3 and TRBJ1-2; 9 nucleotides align to TRBD1. The ends lost 1 base at V and 7 bases at J; junction bases unmatched: 13. This CDR3 has 17 residues. CDR1 and CDR2 (germline): LGHNA, YSLEER.

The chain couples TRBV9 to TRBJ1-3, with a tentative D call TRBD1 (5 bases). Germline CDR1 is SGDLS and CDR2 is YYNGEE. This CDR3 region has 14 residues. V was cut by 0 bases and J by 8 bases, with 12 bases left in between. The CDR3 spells CASSVEWGRDTIYF. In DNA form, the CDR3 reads TGTGCCAGCAGCGTAGAATGGGGGAGGGACACCATATATTTT.

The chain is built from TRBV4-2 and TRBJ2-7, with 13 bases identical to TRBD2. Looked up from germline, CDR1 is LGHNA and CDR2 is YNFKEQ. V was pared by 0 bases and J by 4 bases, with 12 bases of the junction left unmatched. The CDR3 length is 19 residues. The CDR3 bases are TGTGCCAGCAGCCAAGATGTCGGACTAGCGGGAGCCGCTAATTACGAGCAGTACTTC. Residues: CASSQDVGLAGAANYEQYF.

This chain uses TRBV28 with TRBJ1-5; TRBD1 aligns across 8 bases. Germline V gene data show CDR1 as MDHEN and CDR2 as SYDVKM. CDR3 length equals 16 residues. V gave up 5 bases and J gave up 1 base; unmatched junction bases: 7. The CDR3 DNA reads TGTGCCAGCAGTCGGGCCAGGGGGCGAAGCAATCAGCCCCAGCATTTT. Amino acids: CASSRARGRSNQPQHF.

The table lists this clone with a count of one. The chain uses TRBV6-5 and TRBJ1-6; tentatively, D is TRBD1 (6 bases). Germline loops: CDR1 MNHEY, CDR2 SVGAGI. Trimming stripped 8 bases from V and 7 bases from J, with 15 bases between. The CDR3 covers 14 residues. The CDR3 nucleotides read TGTGCCAGCGGAAGAGGACAGCCAAATTCACCCCTCCACTTT. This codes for CASGRGQPNSPLHF.

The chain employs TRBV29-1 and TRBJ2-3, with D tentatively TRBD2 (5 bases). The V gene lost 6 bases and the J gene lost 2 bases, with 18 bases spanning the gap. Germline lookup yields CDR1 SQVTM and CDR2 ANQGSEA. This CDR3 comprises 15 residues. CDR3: CSVNPSAGLTDTQYF. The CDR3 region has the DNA TGCAGCGTCAACCCTTCAGCAGGACTCACAGATACGCAGTATTTT.

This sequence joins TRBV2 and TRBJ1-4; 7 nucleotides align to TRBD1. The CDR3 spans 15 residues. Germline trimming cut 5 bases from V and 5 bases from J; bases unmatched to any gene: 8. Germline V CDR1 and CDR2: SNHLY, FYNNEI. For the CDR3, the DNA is TGTGCCAGCAGTCTTGGACAGGTTCGAAATGAAAAACTGTTTTTT. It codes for CASSLGQVRNEKLFF.

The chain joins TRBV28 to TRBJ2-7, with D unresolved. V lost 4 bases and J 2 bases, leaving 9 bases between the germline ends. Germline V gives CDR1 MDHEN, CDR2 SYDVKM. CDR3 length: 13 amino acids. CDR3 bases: TGTGCCAGCAGTTCGACATCAACCTACGAGCAGTACTTC. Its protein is CASSSTSTYEQYF.

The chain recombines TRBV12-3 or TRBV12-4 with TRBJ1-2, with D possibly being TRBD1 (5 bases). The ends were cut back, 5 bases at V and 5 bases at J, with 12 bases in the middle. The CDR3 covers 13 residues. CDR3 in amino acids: CASSLGHIYGYTF. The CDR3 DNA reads TGTGCCAGCAGTCTAGGACACATATATGGCTACACCTTC.

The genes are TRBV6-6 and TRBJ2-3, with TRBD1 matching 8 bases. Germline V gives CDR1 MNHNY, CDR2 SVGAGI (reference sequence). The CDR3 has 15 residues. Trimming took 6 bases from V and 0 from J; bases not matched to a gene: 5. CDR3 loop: CASSRDRLSTDTQYF. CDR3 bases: TGTGCCAGCAGCCGGGACAGGCTTAGCACAGATACGCAGTATTTT.

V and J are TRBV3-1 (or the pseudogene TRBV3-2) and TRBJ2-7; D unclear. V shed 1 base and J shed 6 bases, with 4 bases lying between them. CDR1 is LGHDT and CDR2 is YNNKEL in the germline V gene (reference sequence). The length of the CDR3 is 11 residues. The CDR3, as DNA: TGTGCCAGCAGCCAAGCGGGCGAGCAGTACTTC. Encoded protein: CASSQAGEQYF.

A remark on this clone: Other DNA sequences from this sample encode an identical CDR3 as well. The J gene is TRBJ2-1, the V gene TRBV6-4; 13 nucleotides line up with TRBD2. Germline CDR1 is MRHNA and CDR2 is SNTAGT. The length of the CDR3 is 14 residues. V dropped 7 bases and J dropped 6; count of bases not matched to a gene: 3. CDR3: CASKRTSGSNEQFF. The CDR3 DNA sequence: TGTGCCAGCAAACGGACTAGCGGGAGCAATGAGCAGTTCTTC.

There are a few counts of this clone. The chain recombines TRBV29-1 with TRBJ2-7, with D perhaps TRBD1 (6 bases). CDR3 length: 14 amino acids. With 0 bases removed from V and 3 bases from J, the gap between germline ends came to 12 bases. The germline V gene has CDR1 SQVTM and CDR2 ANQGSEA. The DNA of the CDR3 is TGCAGCGTTGAAGACCGACAGGTGGGCTACGAGCAGTACTTC. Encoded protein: CSVEDRQVGYEQYF.